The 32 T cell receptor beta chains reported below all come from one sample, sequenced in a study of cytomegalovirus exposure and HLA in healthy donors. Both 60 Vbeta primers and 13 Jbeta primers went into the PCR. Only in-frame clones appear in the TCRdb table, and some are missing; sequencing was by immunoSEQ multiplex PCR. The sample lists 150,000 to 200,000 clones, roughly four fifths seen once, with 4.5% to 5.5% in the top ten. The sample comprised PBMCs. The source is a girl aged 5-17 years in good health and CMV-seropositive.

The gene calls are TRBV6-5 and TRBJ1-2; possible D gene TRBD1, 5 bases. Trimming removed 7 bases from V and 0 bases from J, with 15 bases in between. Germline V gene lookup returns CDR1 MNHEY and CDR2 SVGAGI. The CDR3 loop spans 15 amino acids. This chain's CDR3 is CASTPRGGTNYGYTF. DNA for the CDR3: TGTGCCAGCACCCCGCGGGGGGGAACTAACTATGGCTACACCTTC.

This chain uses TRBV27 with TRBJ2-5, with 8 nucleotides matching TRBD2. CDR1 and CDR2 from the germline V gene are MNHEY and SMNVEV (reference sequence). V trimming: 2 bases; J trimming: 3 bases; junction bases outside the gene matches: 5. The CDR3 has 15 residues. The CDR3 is CASSLTRGAEETQYF. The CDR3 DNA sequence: TGTGCCAGCAGTTTAACGCGGGGGGCCGAAGAGACCCAGTACTTC.

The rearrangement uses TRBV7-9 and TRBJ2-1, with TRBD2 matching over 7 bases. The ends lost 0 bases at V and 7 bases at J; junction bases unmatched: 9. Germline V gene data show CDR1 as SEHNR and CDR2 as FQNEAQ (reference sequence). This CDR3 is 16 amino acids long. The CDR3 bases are TGTGCCAGCAGCTTAGCGCTTGGGGGGGGATGGAATGAGCAGTTCTTC. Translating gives CASSLALGGGWNEQFF.

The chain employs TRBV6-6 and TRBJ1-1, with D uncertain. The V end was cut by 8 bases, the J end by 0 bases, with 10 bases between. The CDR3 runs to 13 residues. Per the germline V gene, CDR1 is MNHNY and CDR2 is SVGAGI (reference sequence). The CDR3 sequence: CASRRNMNTEAFF. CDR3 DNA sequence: TGTGCCAGCCGCAGGAACATGAACACTGAAGCTTTCTTT.

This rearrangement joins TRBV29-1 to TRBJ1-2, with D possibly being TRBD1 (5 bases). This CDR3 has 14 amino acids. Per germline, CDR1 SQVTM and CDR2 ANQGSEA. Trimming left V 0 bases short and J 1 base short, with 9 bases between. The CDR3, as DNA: TGCAGCGTTGAAGAAACACAGGTTAACTATGGCTACACCTTC. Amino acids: CSVEETQVNYGYTF.

CDR3 loop: CASSGGQGDEPQHF. The DNA of the CDR3 is TGTGCCAGCAGCGGGGGGCAGGGGGACGAGCCCCAGCATTTT. The J gene is TRBJ1-5, the V gene TRBV9; 7 nucleotides line up with TRBD1. This CDR3 has 14 residues. The V gene end was trimmed by 3 bases and the J gene end by 8 bases; junction bases not matched to a gene: 8. Germline-derived CDR1 and CDR2 are SGDLS and YYNGEE.

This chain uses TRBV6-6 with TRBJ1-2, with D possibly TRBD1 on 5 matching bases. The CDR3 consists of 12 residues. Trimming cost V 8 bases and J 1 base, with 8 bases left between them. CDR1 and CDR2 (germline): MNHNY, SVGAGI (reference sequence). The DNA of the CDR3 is TGTGCCAGCTCGGGGGATAACTATGGCTACACCTTC. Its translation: CASSGDNYGYTF.

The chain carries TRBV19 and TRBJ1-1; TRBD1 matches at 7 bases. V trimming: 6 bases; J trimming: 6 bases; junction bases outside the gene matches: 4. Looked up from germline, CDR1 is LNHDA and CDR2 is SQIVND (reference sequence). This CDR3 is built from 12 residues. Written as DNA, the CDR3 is TGTGCCAGTAGCCGGCAGGGGGCTGAAGCTTTCTTT. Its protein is CASSRQGAEAFF. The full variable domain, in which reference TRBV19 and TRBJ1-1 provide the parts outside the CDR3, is DGGITQSPKYLFRKEGQNVTLSCEQNLNHDAMYWYRQDPGQGLRLIYYSQIVNDFQKGDIAEGYSVSREKKESFPLTVTSAQKNPTAFYLCASSRQGAEAFFGQGTRLTVV.

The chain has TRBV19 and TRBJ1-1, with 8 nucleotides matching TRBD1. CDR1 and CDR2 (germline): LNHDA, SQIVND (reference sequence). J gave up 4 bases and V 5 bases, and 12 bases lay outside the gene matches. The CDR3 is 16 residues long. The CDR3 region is CASSPHQRQGTTEAFF. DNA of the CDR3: TGTGCCAGTAGTCCCCATCAGAGACAGGGGACCACTGAAGCTTTCTTT.

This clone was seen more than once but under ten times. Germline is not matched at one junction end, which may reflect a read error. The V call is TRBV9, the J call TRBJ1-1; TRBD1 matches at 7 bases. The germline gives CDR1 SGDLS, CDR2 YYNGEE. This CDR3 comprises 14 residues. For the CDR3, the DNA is TGTGCCAGCAGCGGACAGGGTTGGGAGAGTCATTCCCTCTTT. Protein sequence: CASSGQGWESHSLF.

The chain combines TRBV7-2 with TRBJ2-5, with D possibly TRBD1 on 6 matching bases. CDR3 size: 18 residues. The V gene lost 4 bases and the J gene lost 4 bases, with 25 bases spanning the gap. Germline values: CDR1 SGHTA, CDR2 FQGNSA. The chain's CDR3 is CASSSIWGPGRGGETQYF. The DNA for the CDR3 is TGTGCCAGCAGCTCCATTTGGGGGCCGGGGCGCGGTGGAGAGACCCAGTACTTC.

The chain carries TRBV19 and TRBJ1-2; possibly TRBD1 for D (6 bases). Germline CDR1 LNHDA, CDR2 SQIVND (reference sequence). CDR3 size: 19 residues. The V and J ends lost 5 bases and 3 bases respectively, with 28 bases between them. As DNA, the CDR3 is TGTGCCAGTAGTGTGGGCCGGGGGGCCCAAACCATGACCTACTATGGCTACACCTTC. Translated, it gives CASSVGRGAQTMTYYGYTF.

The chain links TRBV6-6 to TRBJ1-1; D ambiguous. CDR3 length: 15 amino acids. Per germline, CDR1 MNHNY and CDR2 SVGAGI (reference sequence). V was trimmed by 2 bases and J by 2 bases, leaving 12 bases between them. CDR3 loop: CASSYAGWRNTEAFF. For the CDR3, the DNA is TGTGCCAGCAGTTACGCTGGGTGGAGAAACACTGAAGCTTTCTTT.

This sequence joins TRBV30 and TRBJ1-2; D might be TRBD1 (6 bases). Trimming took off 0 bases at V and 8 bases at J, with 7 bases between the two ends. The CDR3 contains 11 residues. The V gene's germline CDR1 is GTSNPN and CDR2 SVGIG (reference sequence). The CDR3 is CAWSVGQGYTF. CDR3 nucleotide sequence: TGTGCCTGGAGTGTAGGACAGGGCTACACCTTC.

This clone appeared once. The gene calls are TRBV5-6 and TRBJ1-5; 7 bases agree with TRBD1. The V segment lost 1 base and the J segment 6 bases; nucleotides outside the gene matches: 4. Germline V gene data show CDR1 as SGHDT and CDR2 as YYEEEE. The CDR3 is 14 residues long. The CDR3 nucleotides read TGTGCCAGCAGCTTGCAGGGGGGTACTCAGCCCCAGCATTTT. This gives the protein CASSLQGGTQPQHF.

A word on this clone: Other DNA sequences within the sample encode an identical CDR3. This CDR3 reads CASSVDRGYGYTF. The CDR3 DNA is TGTGCCAGCAGCGTAGACAGGGGCTATGGCTACACCTTC. The chain joins TRBV9 to TRBJ1-2; 7 nucleotides line up with TRBD1. Germline CDR1 SGDLS, CDR2 YYNGEE. CDR3 length: 13 amino acids. With V trimmed by 0 bases and J by 4 bases, 0 bases remained unmatched. Based on the CDR3 plus reference TRBV9 and TRBJ1-2, the full variable domain is DSGVTQTPKHLITATGQRVTLRCSPRSGDLSVYWYQQSLDQGLQFLIQYYNGEERAKGNILERFSAQQFPDLHSELNLSSLELGDSALYFCASSVDRGYGYTFGSGTRLTVV.

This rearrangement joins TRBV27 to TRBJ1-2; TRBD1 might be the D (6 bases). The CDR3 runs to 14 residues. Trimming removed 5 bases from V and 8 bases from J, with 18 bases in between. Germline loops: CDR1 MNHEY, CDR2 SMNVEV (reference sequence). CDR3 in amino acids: CASSMTGTKGGYTF. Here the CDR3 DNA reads TGTGCCAGCAGTATGACCGGGACAAAAGGCGGCTACACCTTC.

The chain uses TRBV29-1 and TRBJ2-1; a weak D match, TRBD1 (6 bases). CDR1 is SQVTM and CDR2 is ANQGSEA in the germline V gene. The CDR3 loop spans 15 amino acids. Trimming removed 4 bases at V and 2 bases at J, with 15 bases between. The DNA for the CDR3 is TGCAGCGTTGCACAGGGTGTAGGAGCCTACAATGAGCAGTTCTTC. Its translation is CSVAQGVGAYNEQFF.

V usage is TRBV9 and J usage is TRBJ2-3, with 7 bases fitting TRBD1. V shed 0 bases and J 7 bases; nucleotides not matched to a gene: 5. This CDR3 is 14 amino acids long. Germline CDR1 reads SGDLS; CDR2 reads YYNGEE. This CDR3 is CASSVGQGFYTQYF. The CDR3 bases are TGTGCCAGCAGCGTAGGACAGGGTTTCTATACGCAGTATTTT.

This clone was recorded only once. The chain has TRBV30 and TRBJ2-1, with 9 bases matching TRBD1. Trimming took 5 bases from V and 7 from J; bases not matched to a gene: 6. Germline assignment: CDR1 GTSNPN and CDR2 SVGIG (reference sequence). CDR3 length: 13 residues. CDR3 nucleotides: TGTGCCTGGGACCTACAGGGGGCAAATGAGCAGTTCTTC. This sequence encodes CAWDLQGANEQFF. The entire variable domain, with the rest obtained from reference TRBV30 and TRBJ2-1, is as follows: SQTIHQWPATLVQPVGSPLSLECTVEGTSNPNLYWYRQAAGRGLQLLFYSVGIGQISSEVPQNLSASRPQDRQFILSSKKLLLSDSGFYLCAWDLQGANEQFFGPGTRLTVL.

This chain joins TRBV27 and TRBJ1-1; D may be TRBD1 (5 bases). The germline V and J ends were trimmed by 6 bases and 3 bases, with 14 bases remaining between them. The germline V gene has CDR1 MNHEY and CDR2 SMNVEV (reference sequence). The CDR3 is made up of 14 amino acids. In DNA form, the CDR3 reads TGTGCCAGCAGAACCCTCGGGGGGGACACTGAAGCTTTCTTT. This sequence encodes CASRTLGGDTEAFF.

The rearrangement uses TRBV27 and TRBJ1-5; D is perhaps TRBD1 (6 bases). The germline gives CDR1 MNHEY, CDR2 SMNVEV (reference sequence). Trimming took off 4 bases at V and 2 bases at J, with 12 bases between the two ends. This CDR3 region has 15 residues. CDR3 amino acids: CASSWGGAGNQPQHF. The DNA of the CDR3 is TGTGCCAGCAGTTGGGGGGGCGCCGGCAATCAGCCCCAGCATTTT.

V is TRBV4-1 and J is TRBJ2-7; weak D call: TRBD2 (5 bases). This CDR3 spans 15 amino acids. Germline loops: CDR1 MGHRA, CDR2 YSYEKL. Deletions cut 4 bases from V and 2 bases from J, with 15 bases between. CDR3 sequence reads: CASSLDADSAYEQYF. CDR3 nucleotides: TGCGCCAGCAGCCTCGATGCGGACTCCGCCTACGAGCAGTACTTC.

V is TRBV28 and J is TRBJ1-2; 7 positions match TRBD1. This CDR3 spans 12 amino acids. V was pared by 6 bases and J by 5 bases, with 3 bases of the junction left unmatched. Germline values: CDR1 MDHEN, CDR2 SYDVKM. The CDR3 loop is CASSTGAYGYTF. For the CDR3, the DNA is TGTGCCAGCAGCACAGGGGCGTATGGCTACACCTTC.

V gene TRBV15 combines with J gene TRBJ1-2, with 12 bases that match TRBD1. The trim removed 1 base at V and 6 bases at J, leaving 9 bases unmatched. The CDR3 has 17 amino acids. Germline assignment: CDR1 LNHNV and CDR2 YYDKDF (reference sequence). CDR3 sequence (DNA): TGTGCCACCAGCAGAGTCCGGGACAGGGGGCTGATGGATGGCTACACCTTC. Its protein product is CATSRVRDRGLMDGYTF.

In DNA form, the CDR3 reads TGTGCCAGCAGCTTAGAGGACAGGGGACGTGAGCAGTTCTTC. Translating it yields CASSLEDRGREQFF. The chain has TRBV7-6 and TRBJ2-1, with 9 nucleotides matching TRBD1. This CDR3 comprises 14 residues. The J segment lost 9 bases and the V segment lost 1 base, leaving 4 bases of the junction unmatched. CDR1 SGHVS and CDR2 FNYEAQ come from the germline V gene.

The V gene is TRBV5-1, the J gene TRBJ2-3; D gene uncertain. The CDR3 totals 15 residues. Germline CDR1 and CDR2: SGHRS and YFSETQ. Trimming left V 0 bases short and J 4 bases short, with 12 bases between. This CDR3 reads CASSLGVKSADTQYF. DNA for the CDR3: TGCGCCAGCAGCTTGGGGGTAAAGAGCGCAGATACGCAGTATTTT.

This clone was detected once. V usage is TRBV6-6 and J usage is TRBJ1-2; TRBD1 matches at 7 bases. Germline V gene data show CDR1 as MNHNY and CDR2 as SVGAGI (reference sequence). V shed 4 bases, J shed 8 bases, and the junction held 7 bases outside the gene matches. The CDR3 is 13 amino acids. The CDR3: CASSSRGPMGYTF. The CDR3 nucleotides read TGTGCCAGCAGTTCTAGGGGGCCTATGGGCTACACCTTC.

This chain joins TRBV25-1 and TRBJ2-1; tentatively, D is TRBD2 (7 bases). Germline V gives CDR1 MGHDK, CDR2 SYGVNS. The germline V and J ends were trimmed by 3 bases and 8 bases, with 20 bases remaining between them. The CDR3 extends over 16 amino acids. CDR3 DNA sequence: TGTGCCAGCAGTGATTCTACTAGGCGGGGGCAGTATGAGCAGTTCTTC. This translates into CASSDSTRRGQYEQFF.

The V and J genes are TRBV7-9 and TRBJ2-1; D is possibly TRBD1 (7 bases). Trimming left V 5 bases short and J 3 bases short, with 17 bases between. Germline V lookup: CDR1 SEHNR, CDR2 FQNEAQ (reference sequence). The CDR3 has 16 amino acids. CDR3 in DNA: TGTGCCAGCAGCGCCCAGGGGGGCTCGAGCTACAATGAGCAGTTCTTC. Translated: CASSAQGGSSYNEQFF.

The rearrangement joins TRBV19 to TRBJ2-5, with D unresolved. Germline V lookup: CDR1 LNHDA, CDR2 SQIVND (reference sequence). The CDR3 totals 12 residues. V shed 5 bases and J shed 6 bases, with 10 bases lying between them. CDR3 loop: CASSPMGQTQYF. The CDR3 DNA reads TGTGCCAGTAGTCCGATGGGCCAGACCCAGTACTTC.

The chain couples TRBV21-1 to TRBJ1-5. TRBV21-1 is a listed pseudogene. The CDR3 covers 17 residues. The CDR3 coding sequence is TGTGCCAGCAGCAAAAAAAGCCCCACTGGTAGCAATCAGCCCCAGCATTTT. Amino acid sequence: CASSKKSPTGSNQPQHF.